These T cell receptor beta chains were read from a single sample in a study of T cells in Graves' hyperthyroidism and ophthalmopathy. TCRdb reanalysed the multiplex PCR reads using MiXCR and keeps one entry per CDR3 protein. The sample holds under 300,000 distinct CDR3 sequences, roughly 13% seen once. What was sequenced was blood. These receptors all come from a woman aged 40 to 50 with Graves' hyperthyroidism. The CDR3 runs from the conserved cysteine through the conserved F or W. Fields, in order: D gene, CDR3 length, V gene, clone size, J gene, CDR3 protein, CDR3 DNA. A D gene is named only where the DNA matches it firmly. A clone size is listed for some rows: how often the clone was seen (once, few, many), or a class if it is expanded.

-	15	TRBV19	-	TRBJ2-2	CASSSTRLVGGELFF	TGTGCCAGTAGTTCGACCAGACTAGTAGGCGGGGAGCTGTTTTTT
TRBD1	19	TRBV19	few	TRBJ2-1	CASSTMTGGAVGSYNEQFF	TGTGCCAGTAGTACCATGACAGGGGGCGCAGTGGGCTCCTACAATGAGCAGTTCTTC
TRBD1	14	TRBV11-3	many	TRBJ2-7	CASSPTGVVYEQYF	TGTGCCAGCAGCCCGACAGGGGTAGTCTACGAGCAGTACTTC
-	14	TRBV19	-	TRBJ2-7	CASSVAIGGLEQYF	TGTGCCAGTAGTGTTGCAATAGGGGGTCTGGAGCAGTACTTC
TRBD2	14	TRBV20-1	few	TRBJ2-7	CSAPALAGGREQYF	TGCAGTGCTCCGGCCCTAGCGGGAGGGCGGGAGCAGTACTTC
-	16	TRBV7-9	few	TRBJ1-3	CASSLVGQTSGNTIYF	TGTGCCAGCAGCTTAGTAGGACAGACCTCTGGAAACACCATATATTTT
-	14	TRBV9	many	TRBJ2-2	CASSVRSSGGELFF	TGTGCCAGCAGCGTTCGCTCGTCGGGCGGGGAGCTGTTTTTT
-	13	TRBV7-2	many	TRBJ2-5	CASSARTAETQYF	TGTGCCAGCAGCGCCCGGACAGCGGAGACCCAGTACTTC
-	15	TRBV29-1	-	TRBJ1-1	CSAIPSVSGGTEAFF	TGCAGCGCTATCCCTTCGGTCTCTGGGGGCACTGAAGCTTTCTTT
TRBD1	17	TRBV7-9	-	TRBJ1-2	CASSLQDLDRGNYGYTF	TGTGCCAGCAGCTTACAAGACCTAGACAGGGGGAACTATGGCTACACCTTC
-	14	TRBV12-3/TRBV12-4	many	TRBJ2-7	CASSPRTSSYEQYF	TGTGCCAGCAGTCCCCGGACAAGTTCCTACGAGCAGTACTTC
-	13	TRBV28	many	TRBJ1-1	CASRGFVNTEAFF	TGTGCCAGCAGGGGATTTGTGAACACTGAAGCTTTCTTT
TRBD2	19	TRBV28	many	TRBJ2-7	CASSHYPGTRRGGSYEQYF	TGTGCCAGCAGCCATTATCCCGGGACTAGGAGGGGTGGGTCCTACGAGCAGTACTTC